The 3 T cell receptor beta chains below all came from one sample that was sequenced in a study of T cell responses to AZD1222 COVID-19 vaccine. Method: immunoSEQ multiplex PCR; TCRdb's copy keeps in-frame clones and lacks some. The data contain 140,000 to 150,000 clones, around four fifths of them singletons. Material: peripheral blood, obtained on day 0 of MenACWY control vaccination. These receptors all come from an adult in good health.

The chain links TRBV5-1 to TRBJ1-3; D may be TRBD1 (5 bases). In germline, CDR1 is SGHRS, CDR2 YFSETQ. Between the trimmed V and J ends, which lost 7 bases and 8 bases, there was a span of 13 bases. The CDR3 spans 12 residues. DNA for the CDR3: TGCGCCAGCGGGGACGGCGGGGACACCATATATTTT. Amino acid sequence: CASGDGGDTIYF.

This sequence joins TRBV28 and TRBJ1-4; perhaps TRBD1 as D (6 bases). This CDR3 contains 15 residues. V lost 7 bases to trimming and J lost 4 bases, with 16 bases between them. Germline V gene data show CDR1 as MDHEN and CDR2 as SYDVKM. The CDR3 spells CASNSLGGDNEKLFF. The CDR3 DNA reads as TGTGCCAGCAATAGCTTAGGGGGGGATAATGAAAAACTGTTTTTT.

The rearrangement links TRBV18 to TRBJ2-2, with D possibly being TRBD2 (6 bases). From germline, CDR1 is KGHSH and CDR2 LQKENI. V lost 3 bases and J 5 bases, leaving 10 bases between the germline ends. The CDR3 is 14 amino acids. The CDR3 nucleotides are TGTGCCAGCTCACCCGGGACTTCGACCGGGGAGCTGTTTTTT. Encoded protein: CASSPGTSTGELFF.